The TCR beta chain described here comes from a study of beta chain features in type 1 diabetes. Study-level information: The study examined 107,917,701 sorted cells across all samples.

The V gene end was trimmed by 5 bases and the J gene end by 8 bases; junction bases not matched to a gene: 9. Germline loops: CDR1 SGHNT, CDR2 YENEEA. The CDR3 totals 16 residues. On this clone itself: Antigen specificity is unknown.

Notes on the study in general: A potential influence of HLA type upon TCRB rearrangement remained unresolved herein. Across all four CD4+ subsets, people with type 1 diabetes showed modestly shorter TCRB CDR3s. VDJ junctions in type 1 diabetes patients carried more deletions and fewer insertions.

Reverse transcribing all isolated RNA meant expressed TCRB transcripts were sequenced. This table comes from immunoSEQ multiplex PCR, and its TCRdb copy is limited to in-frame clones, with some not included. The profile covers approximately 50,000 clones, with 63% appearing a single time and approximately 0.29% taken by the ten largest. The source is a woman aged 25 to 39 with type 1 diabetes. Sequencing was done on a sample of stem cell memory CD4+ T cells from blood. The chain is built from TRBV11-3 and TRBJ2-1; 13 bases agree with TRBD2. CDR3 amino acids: CASSTRLAGGLDEQFF. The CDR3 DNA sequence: TGTGCCAGCAGCACCCGACTAGCGGGAGGCCTGGATGAGCAGTTCTTC.